This TCR beta chain is from a study of human T cells and chemical hapten exposure. Study-level information: The study enrolled mostly female patients with alopecia areata, totalis or universalis. Study-wide results and limits: High-frequency TCRs, those above 1 in 1000, stayed the same after DPC sensitization.

The CDR3 contains 14 residues. Unmatched junction bases numbered 12, after V lost 10 bases and J lost 4 bases. CDR1 is WSHSY, CDR2 SAAADI, per germline. Each CDR3 protein gets one entry after TCRdb re-called the RACE reads with MiXCR. The table lists 150,000 to 200,000 distinct CDR3 sequences, about a quarter of them singletons. Time point here: patch test 3, about 24 weeks after DPC sensitization. The treatment: therapeutic diphenylcyclopropenone sensitization with weekly scalp DPC. Non-pregnant alopecia patients aged 18 to 70, suitable for DPC therapy. This clonotype occurred a few times. Its antigen is currently unknown.

The chain uses TRBV10-2 and TRBJ1-2; TRBD1 matches 7 bases. The sequences come from whole blood, collected in connection with sensitization to the hapten diphenylcyclopropenone (DPC). This TCR was sampled from a woman in her late teens or twenties with alopecia areata. Some clones in this sample may be carry-over from other donors' samples. CDR3 loop: CATEGQLNRYGYTF. The CDR3 coding sequence is TGCGCCACTGAGGGACAGCTTAACCGCTATGGCTACACCTTC.